The present entry profiles one T cell receptor (beta chain) with its context. Antigen: not known. Profiling relied on immunoSEQ multiplex PCR, and the TCRdb table lists in-frame clones only, not all of them. The sample holds approximately 90,000 clones, around 88% seen once. The V gene's germline CDR1 is SGHRS and CDR2 YFSETQ. The CDR3 consists of 14 residues. V lost 1 base and J 7 bases, leaving 11 bases between the germline ends. The sample comes from a study of radiation and T cells in renal cell carcinoma. As for the study in general: Nephrectomy followed 15 Gy stereotactic body radiation by 4 weeks. Whole-study findings and limits: Baseline intratumoral clonotype presence is unknown without pretreatment biopsies.

Stated time point: baseline pretreatment blood. Treatment defined: 15 Gy SBRT to primary tumor, nephrectomy 4 weeks later. V gene TRBV5-1 combines with J gene TRBJ1-4; D is undetermined. Material: blood, obtained from a patient whose treatment included radiotherapy and nephrectomy. The receptor's source is a man aged 50 or older with renal cell carcinoma. Written as DNA, the CDR3 is TGCGCCAGCAGCTTGACTCCGGGGAGTGAAAAACTGTTTTTT. As protein: CASSLTPGSEKLFF.